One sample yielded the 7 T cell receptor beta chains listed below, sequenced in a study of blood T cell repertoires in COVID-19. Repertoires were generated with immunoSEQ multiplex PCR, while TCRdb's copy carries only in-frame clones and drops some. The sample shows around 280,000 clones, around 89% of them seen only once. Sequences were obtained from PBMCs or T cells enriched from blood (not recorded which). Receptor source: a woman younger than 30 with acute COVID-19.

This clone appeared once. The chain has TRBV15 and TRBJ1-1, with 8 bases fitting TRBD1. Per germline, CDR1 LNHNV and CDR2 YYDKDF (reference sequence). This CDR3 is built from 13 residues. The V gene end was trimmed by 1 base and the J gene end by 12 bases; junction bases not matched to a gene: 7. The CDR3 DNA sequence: TGTGCCACCAGCAGAGTAATCCAGGGGGCCTCTTTCTTT. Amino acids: CATSRVIQGASFF. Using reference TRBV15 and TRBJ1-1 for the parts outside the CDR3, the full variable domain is DAMVIQNPRYQVTQFGKPVTLSCSQTLNHNVMYWYQQKSSQAPKLLFHYYDKDFNNEADTPDNFQSRRPNTSFCFLDIRSPGLGDTAMYLCATSRVIQGASFFGQGTRLTVV.

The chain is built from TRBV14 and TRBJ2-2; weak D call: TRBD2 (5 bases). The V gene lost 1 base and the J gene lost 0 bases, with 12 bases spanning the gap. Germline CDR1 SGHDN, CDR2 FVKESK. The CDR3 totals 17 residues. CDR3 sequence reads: CASSQVLRAANTGELFF. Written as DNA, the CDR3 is TGTGCCAGCAGCCAAGTGCTGAGGGCGGCGAACACCGGGGAGCTGTTTTTT.

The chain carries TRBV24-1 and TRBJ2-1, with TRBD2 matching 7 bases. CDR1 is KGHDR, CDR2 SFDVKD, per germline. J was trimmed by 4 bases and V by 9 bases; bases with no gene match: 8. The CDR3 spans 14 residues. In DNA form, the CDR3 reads TGTGCCACCTCTGGGCTAGCGGCTTACAATGAGCAGTTCTTC. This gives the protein CATSGLAAYNEQFF.

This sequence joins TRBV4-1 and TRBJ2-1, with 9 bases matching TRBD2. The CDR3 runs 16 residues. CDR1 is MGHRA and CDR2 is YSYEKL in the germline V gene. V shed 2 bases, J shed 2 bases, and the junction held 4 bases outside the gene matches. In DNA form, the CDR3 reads TGCGCCAGCAGCCAACCGACTAGCGGCGCCTACAATGAGCAGTTCTTC. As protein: CASSQPTSGAYNEQFF.

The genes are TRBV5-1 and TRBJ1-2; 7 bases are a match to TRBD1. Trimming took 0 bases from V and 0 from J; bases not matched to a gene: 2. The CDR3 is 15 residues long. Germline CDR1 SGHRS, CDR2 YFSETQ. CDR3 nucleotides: TGCGCCAGCAGCTTGGCGGGACAGACTAACTATGGCTACACCTTC. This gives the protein CASSLAGQTNYGYTF.

The chain's CDR3 is CASSYGSGGSYEQYF. In DNA, the CDR3 is TGTGCCAGCAGTTACGGGAGCGGCGGTTCCTACGAGCAGTACTTC. This chain links TRBV6-5 with TRBJ2-7; the D gene is possibly TRBD2 (5 bases). Germline loops: CDR1 MNHEY, CDR2 SVGAGI. The CDR3 consists of 15 residues. Trimming took 2 bases from V and 1 from J, leaving 12 bases between them.

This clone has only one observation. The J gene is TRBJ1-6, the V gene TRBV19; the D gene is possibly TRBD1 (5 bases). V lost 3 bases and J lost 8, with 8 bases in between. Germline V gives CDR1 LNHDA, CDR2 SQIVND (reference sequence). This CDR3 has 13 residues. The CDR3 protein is CASSMGPDSPLHF. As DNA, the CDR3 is TGTGCCAGTAGTATGGGGCCGGATTCACCCCTCCACTTT.